These T cell receptor beta chains were read from a single sample in a study of CD4 T cells in relation to SARS-CoV-2 and coronaviruses. Using immunoSEQ multiplex PCR, the repertoire was profiled, and TCRdb retains in-frame clones only, with some absent. The data hold tens of thousands of clones, with less than 85% observed a single time. No antigen has been assigned to these receptors. The material sequenced was CD4+ T cells from PBMCs, cultured in vitro. Every receptor here comes from a human donor in good health. Both conserved end residues are part of each CDR3. A D gene is named only where the DNA matches it firmly.

j_call | cdr3_length | v_call | d_call | cdr3_aa
TRBJ2-7 | 18 | TRBV3-1/TRBV3-2 | NA | CASSQWGVGRGRGYEQYF
TRBJ1-5 | 13 | TRBV27 | NA | CASSFGHGQPQHF
TRBJ2-7 | 16 | TRBV19 | NA | CASSPLSGFSVYEQYF
TRBJ1-3 | 15 | TRBV6-2/TRBV6-3 | NA | CASSYPPTDGNTIYF
TRBJ2-1 | 13 | TRBV10-2 | NA | CASSEDPEGEQFF
TRBJ2-3 | 13 | TRBV6-4 | NA | CASGAGHTDTQYF
TRBJ1-1 | 13 | TRBV7-9 | NA | CASSSHMGTEAFF
TRBJ2-1 | 16 | TRBV30 | TRBD1 | CAWSLGWGQRNNEQFF
TRBJ2-3 | 15 | TRBV5-1 | NA | CASSPGMTRTDTQYF
TRBJ2-7 | 19 | TRBV4-2 | NA | CASSQDLSRGTFFPYEQYF
TRBJ1-3 | 14 | TRBV5-1 | TRBD1 | CASSAGQQGNTIYF
TRBJ2-7 | 15 | TRBV19 | NA | CASSIGGEDSYEQYF
TRBJ1-2 | 12 | TRBV24-1 | NA | CATSDFAGGYTF
TRBJ1-2 | 15 | TRBV30 | NA | CAWRGQAARAYGYTF
TRBJ2-1 | 18 | TRBV19 | TRBD2 | CASRSSGNSGRAYNEQFF
TRBJ2-5 | 13 | TRBV7-3 | TRBD1 | CASSRDREETQYF
TRBJ1-2 | 12 | TRBV12-3/TRBV12-4 | NA | CASSFGGYGYTF
TRBJ1-4 | 15 | TRBV18 | NA | CASSRNSQPREKLFF
TRBJ2-1 | 20 | TRBV7-3 | TRBD2 | CASSPIWEAGGEVSGNEQFF
TRBJ2-3 | 14 | TRBV30 | NA | CAWRRGPLTDTQYF
TRBJ2-2 | 15 | TRBV6-6 | NA | CASSSLGPNTGELFF
TRBJ2-7 | 15 | TRBV3-1/TRBV3-2 | TRBD2 | CASSQSTGRPYEQYF
TRBJ1-3 | 18 | TRBV5-6 | NA | CASSLYAGPGSSGNTIYF
TRBJ2-3 | 13 | TRBV11-3 | TRBD1 | CASSLVGRGPQYF
TRBJ1-6 | 15 | TRBV13 | NA | CASSFQGLFNSPLHF
TRBJ2-7 | 13 | TRBV19 | NA | CASSIDPFREQYF
TRBJ1-3 | 14 | TRBV7-8 | NA | CASSSMSSGNTIYF
TRBJ2-5 | 13 | TRBV11-2 | NA | CASSGDSLRTQYF
TRBJ1-1 | 17 | TRBV7-9 | NA | CASSLGGRNPVGTEAFF
TRBJ2-7 | 11 | TRBV10-3 | NA | CAISDRDGQYF
TRBJ2-1 | 13 | TRBV11-3 | NA | CASSPSRDAEQFF
TRBJ2-3 | 13 | TRBV18 | TRBD1 | CASSRQGPDTQYF
TRBJ1-2 | 15 | TRBV27 | TRBD1 | CASRLTGGALWGYTF
TRBJ2-4 | 14 | TRBV10-1 | NA | CATNARLAKNIQYF
TRBJ2-7 | 17 | TRBV21-1 | NA | CASSKKVGTSASYEQYF
TRBJ2-7 | 11 | TRBV28 | NA | CASSPLYEQYF
TRBJ2-7 | 15 | TRBV5-1 | TRBD1 | CASSLQNRGQYEQYF
TRBJ2-7 | 16 | TRBV27 | TRBD2 | CASSLSGLGPGYEQYF
TRBJ2-4 | 15 | TRBV2 | NA | CASRDKGFLSDIQYF
TRBJ2-1 | 17 | TRBV29-1 | TRBD1 | CSVEVIWDSIGGNEQFF
TRBJ1-1 | 12 | TRBV12-3/TRBV12-4 | NA | CASSYRNTEAFF
TRBJ1-2 | 16 | TRBV7-8 | TRBD1 | CASSLMRTGSNYGYTF
TRBJ2-6 | 15 | TRBV19 | NA | CASSITDSGANVLTF
TRBJ1-2 | 15 | TRBV28 | NA | CASTRSGGRLYGYTF
TRBJ1-2 | 13 | TRBV5-4 | NA | CASSLRTSNGYTF
TRBJ2-1 | 19 | TRBV4-1 | TRBD1 | CASSLLPGDRGLSYNEQFF
TRBJ2-7 | 17 | TRBV4-1 | TRBD1 | CASSQGPQGAEGYEQYF